Listed here is a single TCR beta chain. Germline CDR1 and CDR2: SGHKS and YYEKEE (reference sequence). V gave up 2 bases and J gave up 13 bases, with 13 bases separating them. The CDR3 has 13 amino acids. These data originate in a study of T cell responses to AZD1222 COVID-19 vaccine. Only in-frame clones appear in the TCRdb table, and some are missing; sequencing was by immunoSEQ multiplex PCR. The sample has over 150,000 clones; around 94% are singletons. This clonotype was sampled from an adult who received the AZD1222 COVID-19 vaccine. V usage is TRBV5-5 and J usage is TRBJ1-6; D unclear. The specimen comprised peripheral blood, sampled 28 days after the second AZD1222 dose. The chain's CDR3 is CASSFAPRSPLHF. The CDR3 region has the DNA TGTGCCAGCAGCTTCGCCCCACGTTCGCCCCTCCACTTT. The full variable domain, rest sourced from reference TRBV5-5 and TRBJ1-6, is DAGVTQSPTHLIKTRGQQVTLRCSPISGHKSVSWYQQVLGQGPQFIFQYYEKEERGRGNFPDRFSARQFPNYSSELNVNALLLGDSALYLCASSFAPRSPLHFGNGTRLTVT.